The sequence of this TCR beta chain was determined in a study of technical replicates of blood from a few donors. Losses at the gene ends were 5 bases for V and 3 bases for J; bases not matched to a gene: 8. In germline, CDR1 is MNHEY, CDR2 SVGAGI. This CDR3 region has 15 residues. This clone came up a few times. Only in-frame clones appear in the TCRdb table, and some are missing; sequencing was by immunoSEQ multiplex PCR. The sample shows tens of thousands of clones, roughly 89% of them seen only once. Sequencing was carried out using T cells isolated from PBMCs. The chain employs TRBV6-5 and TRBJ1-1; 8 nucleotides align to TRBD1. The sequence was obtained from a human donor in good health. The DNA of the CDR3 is TGTGCCAGCAGTCATGACAGGGGATGGGACACTGAAGCTTTCTTT. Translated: CASSHDRGWDTEAFF.